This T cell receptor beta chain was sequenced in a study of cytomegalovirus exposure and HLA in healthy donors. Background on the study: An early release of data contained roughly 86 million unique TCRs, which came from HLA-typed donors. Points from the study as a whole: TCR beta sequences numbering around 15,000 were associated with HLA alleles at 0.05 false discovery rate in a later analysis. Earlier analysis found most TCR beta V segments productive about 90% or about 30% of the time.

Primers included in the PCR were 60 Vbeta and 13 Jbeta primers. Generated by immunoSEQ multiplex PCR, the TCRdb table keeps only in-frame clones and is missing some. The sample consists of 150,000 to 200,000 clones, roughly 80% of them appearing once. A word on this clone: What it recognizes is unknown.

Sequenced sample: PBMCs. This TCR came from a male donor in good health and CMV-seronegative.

CDR3 nucleotides: TGTGCCACCAGCAGACCAGAACCGGGACTGAGCTCCTACGAGCAGTACTTC. Translated, it gives CATSRPEPGLSSYEQYF. This chain connects TRBV15 to TRBJ2-7; TRBD2 might be the D (6 bases). The CDR3 is 17 amino acids. CDR1 is LNHNV and CDR2 is YYDKDF in the germline V gene (reference sequence). V dropped 2 bases and J dropped 0 bases, with 17 bases sitting between them.